Listed below are T cell receptor beta chains from one sample, sequenced in a study of OX40 agonist ivuxolimab in advanced cancers. Generated by immunoSEQ multiplex PCR, the TCRdb table keeps only in-frame clones and is missing some. The sample consists of tens of thousands of clones, roughly nine tenths of them appearing once. The sequencing here drew on CD4+ or CD8+ T cells sorted from blood, taken in a trial of the OX40 agonist ivuxolimab. The origin of the receptors is an adult with an advanced solid tumor such as melanoma, head and neck, liver or kidney cancer. CDR3s include the opening cysteine and the closing phenylalanine or tryptophan. D genes are given only for firm matches. Some rows mark clone size as missing; the rest say once, few, many or name a class of expanded clone.

v_call	j_call	d_call	clone_size	cdr3_nt	cdr3_aa
TRBV7-9	TRBJ1-4	NA	NA	TGTGCCAGCAACCAAGGGCCGGGTAATGAAAAACTGTTTTTT	CASNQGPGNEKLFF
TRBV27	TRBJ2-5	TRBD2	NA	TGTGCCAGCAGCCTGACTAGCGGACGAGAGACCCAGTACTTC	CASSLTSGRETQYF
TRBV23-1	TRBJ2-1	TRBD1	NA	TGCGCCAGCAGTCAATCCCCGGGACAGGGAAAGGGCAATGAGCAGTTCTTC	CASSQSPGQGKGNEQFF
TRBV5-6	TRBJ2-6	NA	NA	TGTGCCAGCAGCTTGTTTGGGATGAGGGACTCTGGGGCCAACGTCCTGACTTTC	CASSLFGMRDSGANVLTF
TRBV6-6	TRBJ2-2	TRBD2	NA	TGTGCCAGCAGTGGGAGCGGGAGAATATTCGGGGAGCTGTTTTTT	CASSGSGRIFGELFF
TRBV9	TRBJ2-2	NA	NA	TGTGCCAGCAGCGGACCCGGACTACCGAACACCGGGGAGCTGTTTTTT	CASSGPGLPNTGELFF
TRBV5-1	TRBJ1-5	NA	NA	TGCGCCAGCAGCTTGGAGGTGGGCATGCCCCAGCATTTT	CASSLEVGMPQHF
TRBV5-1	TRBJ2-1	NA	NA	TGCGCCAGCAGCTTAGGACAGTCCTACAATGAGCAGTTCTTC	CASSLGQSYNEQFF
TRBV20-1	TRBJ1-4	NA	once	TGCAGTGCTAGCCGGGGCGAAAAACTGTTTTTT	CSASRGEKLFF
TRBV19	TRBJ2-7	NA	NA	TGTGCCAGTACCTCCGACCACGAGCAGTACTTC	CASTSDHEQYF
TRBV15	TRBJ1-1	NA	NA	TGTGCCACCAGCAGACAGTCGAACACTGAAGCTTTCTTT	CATSRQSNTEAFF
TRBV18	TRBJ2-1	TRBD1	NA	TGTGCCAGCTCACCAGCAGCGTTGGGACAGGGGACAGAGCAGTTCTTC	CASSPAALGQGTEQFF
TRBV5-1	TRBJ2-3	NA	NA	TGCGCCAGCAGCTTGGCCCTAGGGGGGCCTTCAGATACGCAGTATTTT	CASSLALGGPSDTQYF
TRBV11-2	TRBJ2-7	NA	NA	TGTGCCAGCAGCTTAGTATCTAGCCGACTGTTTTGGGAGCAGTACTTC	CASSLVSSRLFWEQYF
TRBV6-6	TRBJ2-1	TRBD1	NA	TGTGCCAGCAGTTACCCCGGACAGGGACACAATGAGCAGTTCTTC	CASSYPGQGHNEQFF
TRBV5-8	TRBJ2-2	NA	NA	TGTGCCAGCAGCTTCAGGGGGAACACCGGGGAGCTGTTTTTT	CASSFRGNTGELFF
TRBV6-1	TRBJ2-5	TRBD2	NA	TGTGCCAGCAGTGAACCCGGTATAATAGGACTAGCGGGAGGGACTACCCAAGAGACCCAGTACTTC	CASSEPGIIGLAGGTTQETQYF
TRBV6-5	TRBJ2-5	NA	NA	TGTGCCAGCAGCTCCTACCTCCAAGAGACCCAGTACTTC	CASSSYLQETQYF
TRBV13	TRBJ2-5	TRBD1	NA	TGTGCCAGCAGCTTAGGAGACAGGGTTGAAGAGACCCAGTACTTC	CASSLGDRVEETQYF
TRBV7-9	TRBJ2-5	NA	once	TGTGCCAGCAGCCGTGTAACTAGCACCCAAGAGACCCAGTACTTC	CASSRVTSTQETQYF
TRBV21-1	TRBJ2-5	NA	NA	TGTGCCAGCAGCAAACGAAACAGGGTCCAAGAGACCCAGTACTTC	CASSKRNRVQETQYF
TRBV5-1	TRBJ2-3	NA	NA	TGCGCCAGCAGCTTGGCCGGGGCCTATCGGGATACGCAGTATTTT	CASSLAGAYRDTQYF
TRBV28	TRBJ1-6	TRBD1	NA	TGTGCCAGCAGGGGACAGGGGTCGGGAAATTCACCCCTCCACTTT	CASRGQGSGNSPLHF
TRBV2	TRBJ1-5	NA	once	TGTGCCAGCAGTGAAGCTGCGATAGGATCAGGTCAGCCCCAGCATTTT	CASSEAAIGSGQPQHF
TRBV6-6	TRBJ1-5	TRBD1	NA	TGTGCCAGCAGCCGACAGGGGGCAGGCAATCAGCCCCAGCATTTT	CASSRQGAGNQPQHF
TRBV30	TRBJ2-7	NA	NA	TGTGCCTGGGCGGGACACAATTACGAGCAGTACTTC	CAWAGHNYEQYF
TRBV30	TRBJ2-5	NA	NA	TGTGCCTGGGCCCCCCCGGCAGAGACCCAGTACTTC	CAWAPPAETQYF
TRBV27	TRBJ2-1	TRBD2	NA	TGTGCCAGCAGTCCGGGACTAGCGGGAGGGGATGAGCAGTTCTTC	CASSPGLAGGDEQFF
TRBV30	TRBJ1-1	NA	NA	TGTGCCTGGTTTAGGGAGAACACTGAAGCTTTCTTT	CAWFRENTEAFF
TRBV11-3	TRBJ2-7	TRBD1	NA	TGTGCCAGCAGCTTAGATTTGGACAGGAGCTCCTACGAGCAGTACTTC	CASSLDLDRSSYEQYF
TRBV30	TRBJ1-2	NA	few	TGTGCCTGGAGTGTCGACCTTATAGGAAATTCTAACTATGGCTACACCTTC	CAWSVDLIGNSNYGYTF
TRBV29-1	TRBJ2-5	TRBD2	NA	TGCAGCGTAAACCCACTGGCCGGGGGGGGCCACGAGACCCAGTACTTC	CSVNPLAGGGHETQYF
TRBV19	TRBJ2-5	NA	NA	TGTGCCAGTAGTATAGGTGGCGTTTCAGAGACCCAGTACTTC	CASSIGGVSETQYF
TRBV5-6	TRBJ2-1	NA	NA	TGTGCCAGCAGCTTGTTGGCCCGTGTTGACGGTGAGCAGTTCTTC	CASSLLARVDGEQFF
TRBV9	TRBJ1-2	TRBD1	NA	TGTGCCAGCAGCAGGGACAGTTACGGCTACACCTTC	CASSRDSYGYTF
TRBV7-2	TRBJ2-7	TRBD1	NA	TGTGCCAGCAGCTGGGGGACAGGCTACGAGCAGTACTTC	CASSWGTGYEQYF
TRBV5-8	TRBJ2-5	TRBD1	NA	TGTGCCAGCAGCGGACAGGGTAGGGAGACCCAGTACTTC	CASSGQGRETQYF
TRBV7-6	TRBJ1-1	NA	NA	TGTGCCAGCAGCTTAGCGCAAGGGGGTCGGACTGAAGCTTTCTTT	CASSLAQGGRTEAFF
TRBV18	TRBJ2-3	NA	NA	TGTGCCAGCTCACACACCCGGTCTGGGGCCACAGATACGCAGTATTTT	CASSHTRSGATDTQYF
TRBV6-1	TRBJ2-1	NA	NA	TGTGCCAGCATAGATGCAGCCTCCTACAATGAGCAGTTCTTC	CASIDAASYNEQFF
TRBV30	TRBJ1-3	NA	NA	TGTGCCTGGACTCCTCCCGGGGCAAGGGGAAACACCATATATTTT	CAWTPPGARGNTIYF
TRBV5-1	TRBJ2-3	TRBD2	NA	TGCGCCAGCAGCTTGGGGGCTAGCGGGGGGGCAGATACGCAGTATTTT	CASSLGASGGADTQYF
TRBV5-5	TRBJ2-1	TRBD1	NA	TGTGCCAGCAGCCAGGGACAGGGAGTCGACAATGAGCAGTTCTTC	CASSQGQGVDNEQFF
TRBV7-4	TRBJ1-3	NA	NA	TGTGCCAGCAGCTTATTTATTGGGATCTCTGGAAACACCATATATTTT	CASSLFIGISGNTIYF
TRBV11-2	TRBJ2-1	NA	NA	TGTGCCAGCAGCATAATTTGGGGGAACAATGAGCAGTTCTTC	CASSIIWGNNEQFF
TRBV6-6	TRBJ1-5	TRBD1	NA	TGTGCCAGCAGTTCGGGACAGGGGGCAGGTCAGCCCCAGCATTTT	CASSSGQGAGQPQHF
TRBV4-2	TRBJ2-2	TRBD2	few	TGTGCCAGCAGCCAAGTAACTAGCGGGGGGCGTAACACCGGGGAGCTGTTTTTT	CASSQVTSGGRNTGELFF
TRBV7-9	TRBJ2-5	TRBD1	NA	TGTGCCAGCAGCCAACCGGGACAGGGGGCGCGAGAGACCCAGTACTTC	CASSQPGQGARETQYF